This T cell receptor beta chain comes out of a study of OX40 agonist ivuxolimab in advanced cancers. The cohort excluded patients with autoimmune disease history or systemic immunosuppression. Baseline was the first blood sampling point, followed by cycle 4 day 1 and cycle 7 day 1. The protocol was immunoSEQ multiplex PCR, while the TCRdb copy is restricted to in-frame clones and leaves out a portion. This repertoire shows 30,000 to 45,000 clones, 70% to 80% found once; its top ten account for less than 20%. Germline V lookup: CDR1 MNHEY, CDR2 SVGAGI. The length of the CDR3 is 15 residues. V dropped 7 bases and J dropped 4 bases, with 16 bases sitting between them.

The sequence was collected from an adult with an advanced solid tumor such as melanoma, head and neck, liver or kidney cancer. This sequence joins TRBV6-5 and TRBJ2-2, with D unclear. The sample in question was CD4+ or CD8+ T cells sorted from blood, obtained in a trial of the OX40 agonist ivuxolimab. The CDR3 region is CASILRWQTTGELFF. The CDR3 DNA sequence: TGTGCCAGCATCCTTAGGTGGCAGACCACCGGGGAGCTGTTTTTT.